These T cell receptor beta chains were read from a single sample in a study of CD8+CD57+ T cells in acquired aplastic anemia. TCRdb redid the calling of the reads with MiXCR, one entry per CDR3 protein. The data show under 200,000 distinct CDR3 sequences, 64% seen once. Source material: sorted CD4+, CD8+, or CD8+CD57+ T cells (not recorded which) from PBMCs. These receptors were taken from a human donor with severe aplastic anemia or a healthy control (not recorded which). Each CDR3 is given with its conserved first and last residue. A D gene is named only where the DNA matches it firmly. The listing skips clone size in some rows; elsewhere it reads once, few, many or a size class.

J gene | clone size | D gene | V gene | CDR3 protein | CDR3 DNA
TRBJ2-7 | - | - | TRBV2 | CASISLTYEQYF | TGTGCCAGCATTAGCCTTACTTACGAGCAGTACTTC
TRBJ2-5 | many | - | TRBV9 | CASTDSQETQYF | TGTGCCAGCACTGACAGCCAAGAGACCCAGTACTTC
TRBJ2-7 | many | TRBD2 | TRBV4-2 | CASSQEGRTSGGEQYF | TGTGCCAGCAGCCAAGAAGGCAGGACTAGCGGGGGCGAGCAGTACTTC
TRBJ1-2 | - | - | TRBV24-1 | CATSEAEYGYTF | TGTGCCACCAGTGAGGCGGAGTATGGCTACACCTTC
TRBJ2-5 | once | TRBD2 | TRBV20-1 | CSTTSVTETQYF | TGCAGCACGACTAGCGTGACAGAGACCCAGTACTTC
TRBJ2-2 | - | TRBD2 | TRBV9 | CASNPGTSGGELFF | TGTGCCAGCAACCCCGGGACTAGCGGCGGGGAGCTGTTTTTT
TRBJ2-7 | - | TRBD1 | TRBV7-9 | CASSRDDRVYEQYF | TGTGCCAGCAGCCGGGATGACAGGGTCTACGAGCAGTACTTC
TRBJ2-7 | few | TRBD1 | TRBV28 | CASSLGTGQFRYEQYF | TGTGCCAGCAGTTTGGGGACAGGCCAGTTTCGCTACGAGCAGTACTTC
TRBJ1-1 | - | - | TRBV7-8 | CASSLGPGGTEAFF | TGTGCCAGCAGCTTAGGACCCGGAGGCACTGAAGCTTTCTTT
TRBJ2-1 | - | - | TRBV24-1 | CATSDTRPYNEQFF | TGTGCCACCAGTGATACCAGACCATACAATGAGCAGTTCTTC
TRBJ2-5 | - | - | TRBV10-3 | CAISLAQETQYF | TGTGCCATCTCATTAGCCCAAGAGACCCAGTACTTC
TRBJ2-7 | few | TRBD1 | TRBV15 | CATSRDSGTGVEQYF | TGTGCCACCAGCAGAGACTCCGGGACAGGGGTTGAGCAGTACTTC
TRBJ2-3 | - | - | TRBV10-3 | CAISTGGSADTQYF | TGTGCCATCAGTACAGGAGGGAGCGCAGATACGCAGTATTTT
TRBJ1-3 | - | - | TRBV29-1 | CSVPLRNTIYF | TGCAGCGTCCCCCTTAGAAACACCATATATTTT
TRBJ2-7 | - | - | TRBV2 | CASKFLRTEVYEQYF | TGTGCCAGCAAATTTCTAAGGACAGAAGTATACGAGCAGTACTTC
TRBJ1-2 | - | - | TRBV7-3 | CASSLPLGGHGYTF | TGTGCCAGCAGCCTCCCCCTAGGGGGGCACGGCTACACCTTC
TRBJ2-6 | - | - | TRBV7-2 | CASSCGANVLTF | TGTGCCAGCAGCTGTGGGGCCAACGTCCTGACTTTC
TRBJ2-5 | few | - | TRBV20-1 | CSAPRRTPQETQYF | TGCAGTGCCCCTAGGAGGACGCCTCAAGAGACCCAGTACTTC
TRBJ1-1 | - | - | TRBV6-5 | CASTLGIEAFF | TGTGCCAGCACTTTGGGTATTGAAGCTTTCTTT
TRBJ2-1 | - | - | TRBV6-5 | CATIGHYNEQFF | TGTGCCACGATAGGCCACTACAATGAGCAGTTCTTC
TRBJ2-5 | many | - | TRBV11-1 | CASSLVREQETQYF | TGTGCCAGCAGCTTAGTGCGAGAACAAGAGACCCAGTACTTC
TRBJ1-6 | - | - | TRBV20-1 | CSAIGVHGSPLHF | TGCAGTGCTATTGGGGTCCATGGTTCACCCCTCCACTTT
TRBJ2-7 | many | - | TRBV7-2 | CASSLAQYEQYF | TGTGCCAGCAGCTTAGCCCAATACGAGCAGTACTTC
TRBJ2-1 | - | TRBD1 | TRBV9 | CASSVMDRGEDTQFF | TGTGCCAGCAGCGTAATGGACAGGGGTGAAGATACGCAGTTCTTC
TRBJ2-7 | - | - | TRBV14 | CASSQGRASYEQYF | TGTGCCAGCAGCCAAGGCCGGGCAAGCTACGAGCAGTACTTC
TRBJ2-5 | - | TRBD2 | TRBV29-1 | CSVEEAGGFTQYF | TGCAGCGTTGAGGAGGCGGGAGGCTTTACCCAGTACTTC
TRBJ2-7 | once | - | TRBV25-1 | CASSGAVYEQYF | TGTGCCAGCAGTGGGGCAGTTTACGAGCAGTACTTC
TRBJ1-3 | - | - | TRBV12-3/TRBV12-4 | CASSTPGFSGNTIYF | TGTGCCAGCAGTACCCCAGGCTTCTCTGGAAACACCATATATTTT
TRBJ2-7 | - | - | TRBV5-1 | CASSSDNTYEQYF | TGCGCCAGCAGCTCGGACAACACCTACGAGCAGTACTTC
TRBJ2-7 | - | TRBD1 | TRBV20-1 | CSASETGVPYEQYF | TGCAGTGCTAGTGAGACAGGGGTCCCCTACGAGCAGTACTTC
TRBJ2-3 | - | TRBD2 | TRBV19 | CASSIRGGTDTQYF | TGTGCCAGTAGTATTCGGGGGGGCACAGATACGCAGTATTTT
TRBJ2-7 | - | - | TRBV7-2 | CASSSPGEPYEQYF | TGTGCCAGCAGCTCCCCGGGGGAGCCCTACGAGCAGTACTTC
TRBJ2-7 | few | - | TRBV7-9 | CASSFGVSYEQYF | TGTGCCAGCAGCTTCGGGGTCTCCTACGAGCAGTACTTC
TRBJ2-3 | once | - | TRBV20-1 | CSARGRDSVYLGTDTQYF | TGCAGTGCTAGAGGGCGGGACAGCGTCTACCTTGGCACAGATACGCAGTATTTT
TRBJ1-6 | - | - | TRBV9 | CASSNPGTKGINSPLHF | TGTGCCAGCAGTAACCCAGGGACCAAAGGGATCAATTCACCCCTCCACTTT
TRBJ2-3 | - | - | TRBV7-9 | CASSPRAAGADTQYF | TGTGCCAGCAGCCCCCGCGCCGCTGGGGCAGATACGCAGTATTTT
TRBJ1-2 | few | - | TRBV7-9 | CASSLESAHGYTF | TGTGCCAGCAGCTTAGAATCAGCACATGGCTACACCTTC
TRBJ1-4 | - | - | TRBV5-1 | CASSLGDLREKLFF | TGCGCCAGCAGCTTGGGAGACCTTAGGGAAAAACTGTTTTTT
TRBJ1-5 | many | - | TRBV12-3/TRBV12-4 | CATRKGPGFSNQPQHF | TGTGCCACCCGAAAGGGGCCCGGGTTTAGCAATCAGCCCCAGCATTTT
TRBJ1-2 | - | - | TRBV20-1 | CSASPLGNYGYTF | TGCAGTGCTAGCCCGCTCGGGAACTATGGCTACACCTTC
TRBJ1-4 | many | - | TRBV5-6 | CASSGPDSSSEKLFF | TGTGCCAGCAGCGGCCCGGACTCTAGCAGCGAAAAACTGTTTTTT
TRBJ2-7 | many | TRBD2 | TRBV7-2 | CASSLAGRAGVYEQYF | TGTGCCAGCAGCCTAGCGGGGAGGGCAGGGGTGTACGAGCAGTACTTC
TRBJ2-1 | - | TRBD2 | TRBV7-3 | CASSLIASGVNEQFF | TGTGCCAGCAGCTTAATAGCTAGCGGGGTCAATGAGCAGTTCTTC
TRBJ1-2 | - | - | TRBV7-8 | CASSQTTGPYGYTF | TGTGCCAGCAGCCAAACCACAGGCCCCTATGGCTACACCTTC
TRBJ2-2 | - | - | TRBV10-3 | CAISESPEHEELFF | TGTGCCATCAGTGAGTCTCCGGAACATGAGGAGCTGTTTTTT
TRBJ2-1 | - | - | TRBV11-2 | CASSYTRGGGNEQFF | TGTGCCAGCAGCTATACGCGGGGTGGTGGGAATGAGCAGTTCTTC
TRBJ1-5 | few | - | TRBV10-3 | CAISTGLNNQPQHF | TGTGCCATCAGTACCGGGCTGAATAATCAGCCCCAGCATTTT
TRBJ2-2 | many | - | TRBV7-9 | CASSLGPLLSAGELFF | TGTGCCAGCAGCTTAGGCCCCCTTTTAAGCGCCGGGGAGCTGTTTTTT
TRBJ2-3 | - | - | TRBV7-2 | CASSNYYGTDTQYF | TGTGCCAGCAGCAACTACTACGGCACAGATACGCAGTATTTT
TRBJ2-7 | once | TRBD2 | TRBV6-4 | CASSIGTSGGYEQYF | TGTGCCAGCAGCATCGGGACTAGCGGGGGATACGAGCAGTACTTC
TRBJ2-7 | - | - | TRBV12-3/TRBV12-4 | CASKLQDYEQYF | TGTGCCAGCAAGTTACAGGACTACGAGCAGTACTTC